This T cell receptor beta chain was identified in a study of T cell responses to AZD1222 COVID-19 vaccine. Findings and caveats of the study: The donors showed a predominance of white British ancestry and of females, with possible underestimation of clonal diversity.

The CDR3 sequence is 14 residues long. V gave up 7 bases and J gave up 8 bases, with 17 bases separating them. Germline values: CDR1 SNHLY, CDR2 FYNNEI. This clone has a handful of counts. Its antigen is not identified. TCRdb keeps only in-frame clones here, not all; method: immunoSEQ multiplex PCR. Here the sample spans some 250,000 clones, about 94% being singletons. The source material was peripheral blood, sampled 28 days after the second AZD1222 dose. This chain uses TRBV2 with TRBJ1-4, with D maybe TRBD1 (6 bases). The origin of this receptor is an adult who received the AZD1222 COVID-19 vaccine. The CDR3 bases are TGTGCCAGCATCTTCAGGGGCGGAGAGGAAAAACTGTTTTTT. Its translation: CASIFRGGEEKLFF.